One sample yielded the 10 T cell receptor beta chains listed below, sequenced in a study of blood T cell repertoires in COVID-19 (dated by TCRdb to the early 2020s). Library preparation used the immunoSEQ multiplex PCR assay. What TCRdb holds here is the immuneACCESS table cut down to in-frame rearrangements. Part of the clones is not present; checked against another copy, under half of the missing clones reflect an unresolved V gene, and the others are unexplained. The sample has about 74,000 clones on record, 90% of them singletons. The ten largest clones add up to about 1.5% of the sample. The sequencing sample was made of peripheral blood. These receptors came from a man aged 45-65 years with acute or convalescent COVID-19.

The chain employs TRBV10-3 and TRBJ2-3; maybe TRBD2 (5 bases). V was shortened by 6 bases and J by 0 bases, with 13 bases between the two germline ends. Germline V gene sequence: CDR1 ENHRY, CDR2 SYGVKD. The CDR3 extends over 15 amino acids. The CDR3 loop is CAIRRESFSTDTQYF. The CDR3 region has the DNA TGTGCCATCAGAAGGGAGAGTTTTAGCACAGATACGCAGTATTTT.

V and J are TRBV5-6 and TRBJ2-3; no clear D gene. V was pared by 4 bases and J by 8 bases, with 14 bases between. Germline assignment: CDR1 SGHDT and CDR2 YYEEEE. The CDR3 contains 13 residues. CDR3 protein: CASSRRSAATQYF. CDR3 DNA sequence: TGTGCCAGCAGCCGACGGTCCGCGGCTACGCAGTATTTT.

Comment on this clone: The same CDR3 arises from other DNA sequences in this sample as well. The chain has TRBV7-3 and TRBJ2-1; the D gene is possibly TRBD1 (5 bases). V dropped 6 bases and J dropped 0 bases, with 12 bases sitting between them. The length of the CDR3 is 15 residues. The V gene's germline CDR1 is SGHTA and CDR2 FQGTGA. CDR3 DNA: TGTGCCAGCAGTTGGACACCGAGCTCCTACAATGAGCAGTTCTTC. Translation: CASSWTPSSYNEQFF.

The chain combines TRBV7-2 with TRBJ2-5, with TRBD2 identical over 10 bases. This CDR3 spans 15 amino acids. The J segment lost 6 bases and the V segment lost 1 base, leaving 5 bases of the junction unmatched. CDR1 SGHTA and CDR2 FQGNSA come from the germline V gene. CDR3 sequence reads: CASSLERGGGKTQYF. The CDR3 coding sequence is TGTGCCAGCAGCTTAGAGCGGGGGGGCGGAAAGACCCAGTACTTC.

The V gene is TRBV7-3, the J gene TRBJ2-5; D possibly corresponds to TRBD1 (5 bases). The germline V gene has CDR1 SGHTA and CDR2 FQGTGA. The length of the CDR3 is 13 residues. V was clipped by 2 bases and J by 7 bases, with 11 bases between them. CDR3 in amino acids: CASSLGLRGTQYF. In nucleotides, the CDR3 is TGTGCCAGCAGCTTAGGTTTAAGGGGGACCCAGTACTTC.

The chain joins TRBV9 to TRBJ2-6, with TRBD2 identical over 10 bases. CDR1 SGDLS and CDR2 YYNGEE come from the germline V gene. The CDR3 length is 19 residues. Trimming removed 1 base from V and 2 bases from J; junction bases left unmatched: 9. The CDR3 nucleotides are TGTGCCAGCAGCGTATATCGAGGAGCGGGAGGGCCTGGGGCCAACGTCCTGACTTTC. Protein sequence: CASSVYRGAGGPGANVLTF.

The chain uses TRBV9 and TRBJ2-1; no reliable D call. The CDR3 runs 14 residues. V was cut by 0 bases and J by 6 bases, with 10 bases left in between. CDR1 and CDR2 from the germline V gene are SGDLS and YYNGEE. The CDR3 DNA reads TGTGCCAGCAGCGTAGAAGAGTTATTCAATGAGCAGTTCTTC. Its protein is CASSVEELFNEQFF.

The CDR3 sequence is CATSPRGDFTDTQYF. In DNA form, the CDR3 reads TGTGCCACCAGTCCCAGGGGAGATTTCACAGATACGCAGTATTTT. This chain joins TRBV24-1 and TRBJ2-3; maybe TRBD1 (6 bases). The CDR3 is 15 residues long. Germline values: CDR1 KGHDR, CDR2 SFDVKD. The V end lost 6 bases, the J end lost 2 bases, and 14 bases lay between the germline ends.

This chain uses TRBV28 with TRBJ1-2, with 7 positions matching TRBD1. This CDR3 comprises 13 residues. V lost 8 bases, J lost 2 bases, and 5 bases stayed unmatched. Per germline, CDR1 MDHEN and CDR2 SYDVKM. For the CDR3, the DNA is TGTGCCAGCCTAAAGACAGGGAACTATGGCTACACCTTC. It is translated as CASLKTGNYGYTF.

The J gene is TRBJ2-7, the V gene TRBV6-2 or TRBV6-3; 7 bases agree with TRBD2. The CDR3 totals 14 residues. Germline V gene sequence: CDR1 MNHEY, CDR2 SVGEGT. V dropped 0 bases and J dropped 6; count of bases not matched to a gene: 5. CDR3 sequence: CASSYSGGKVEQYV. CDR3 nucleotides: TGTGCCAGCAGTTACTCGGGAGGGAAAGTCGAGCAGTACGTC.